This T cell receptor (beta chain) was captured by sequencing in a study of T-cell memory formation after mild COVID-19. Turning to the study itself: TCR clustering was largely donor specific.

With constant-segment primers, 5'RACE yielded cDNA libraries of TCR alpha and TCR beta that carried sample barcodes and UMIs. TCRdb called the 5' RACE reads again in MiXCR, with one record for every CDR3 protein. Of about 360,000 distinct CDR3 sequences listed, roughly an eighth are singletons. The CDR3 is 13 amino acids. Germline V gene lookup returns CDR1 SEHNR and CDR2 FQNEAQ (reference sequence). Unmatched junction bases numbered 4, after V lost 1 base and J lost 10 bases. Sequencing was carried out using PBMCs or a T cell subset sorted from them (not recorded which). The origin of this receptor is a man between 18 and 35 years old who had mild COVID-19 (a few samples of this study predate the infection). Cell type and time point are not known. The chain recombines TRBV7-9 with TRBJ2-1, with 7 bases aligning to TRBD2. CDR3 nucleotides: TGTGCCAGCAGCTTAGTGGCAGCGGGGGAGCAGTTCTTC. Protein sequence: CASSLVAAGEQFF. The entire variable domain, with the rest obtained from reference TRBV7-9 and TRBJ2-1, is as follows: DTGVSQNPRHKITKRGQNVTFRCDPISEHNRLYWYRQTLGQGPEFLTYFQNEAQLEKSRLLSDRFSAERPKGSFSTLEIQRTEQGDSAMYLCASSLVAAGEQFFGPGTRLTVL.